The 3 T cell receptor beta chains below all came from one sample that was sequenced in a study of blood T cell repertoires in COVID-19. Clones were read by immunoSEQ multiplex PCR, and TCRdb kept only the in-frame ones, dropping some. Here the sample spans fewer than 200,000 clones, approximately 80% being singletons. The sample consisted of peripheral blood. The source is a human donor in a cohort sampled during active COVID-19.

This clone has a handful of counts. The chain joins TRBV7-9 to TRBJ1-4; D uncertain. The CDR3 is 14 amino acids. The germline V gene has CDR1 SEHNR and CDR2 FQNEAQ (reference sequence). V dropped 3 bases and J dropped 8 bases, with 13 bases sitting between them. The CDR3 region has the DNA TGTGCCAGCAGCTTTCGGGAAGCTGGGGAAAAACTGTTTTTT. Translating it yields CASSFREAGEKLFF.

This chain links TRBV21-1 with TRBJ1-5; TRBD1 reflects the table's D call only, with no check against the DNA. TRBV21-1 is a pseudogene segment. The CDR3 has 14 amino acids. CDR3: CASSKGHGNQPQHF. The DNA of the CDR3 is TGTGCCAGCAGCAAGGGACATGGCAATCAGCCCCAGCATTTT.

This chain uses TRBV30 with TRBJ1-2, with D perhaps matching TRBD1 (6 bases). This CDR3 comprises 13 residues. The V gene lost 3 bases and the J gene lost 8 bases, with 16 bases spanning the gap. Germline V gene sequence: CDR1 GTSNPN, CDR2 SVGIG (reference sequence). In nucleotides, the CDR3 is TGTGCCTGGAGGTTACAGGGCTCTAGGGGCTACACCTTC. It is translated as CAWRLQGSRGYTF.